This TCR beta chain was found in a study of graft-versus-host responses after intestinal transplantation. Points from the study as a whole: There was an association between peak levels of circulating GvH clones and early post-transplant HvG declines.

TCRdb's table, derived via immunoSEQ multiplex PCR, lists solely in-frame clones and lacks some. The profile shows about 80,000 clones, about 89% of them singletons. In the case of this clone: The antigen is undetermined.

The receptor was isolated from a human donor who received an intestinal transplant. The source was unstimulated CD4+ T cells sorted from spleen or lymph node cells, collected before intestinal transplant.

The CDR3 sequence is CASSPGTGSSYEQYF. CDR3 DNA sequence: TGTGCCAGCTCACCAGGGACAGGGAGTTCCTACGAGCAGTACTTC. The rearrangement links TRBV18 to TRBJ2-7; 9 positions agree with TRBD1. The CDR3 runs to 15 residues. The germline V gene has CDR1 KGHSH and CDR2 LQKENI. V was clipped by 2 bases and J by 1 base; unmatched bases: 3.